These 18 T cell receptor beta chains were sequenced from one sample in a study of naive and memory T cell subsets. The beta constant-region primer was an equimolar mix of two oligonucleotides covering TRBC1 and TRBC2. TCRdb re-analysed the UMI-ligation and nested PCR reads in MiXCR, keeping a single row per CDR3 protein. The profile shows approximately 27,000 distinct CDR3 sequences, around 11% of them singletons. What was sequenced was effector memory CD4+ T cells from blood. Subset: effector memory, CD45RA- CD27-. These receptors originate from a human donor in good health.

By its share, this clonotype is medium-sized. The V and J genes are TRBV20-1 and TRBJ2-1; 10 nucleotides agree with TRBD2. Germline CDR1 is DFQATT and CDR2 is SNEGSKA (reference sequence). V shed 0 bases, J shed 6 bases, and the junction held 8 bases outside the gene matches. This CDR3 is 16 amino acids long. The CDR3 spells CSARDSGSGGSNEQFF. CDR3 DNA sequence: TGCAGTGCTAGAGATTCGGGTAGCGGGGGGAGCAATGAGCAGTTCTTC.

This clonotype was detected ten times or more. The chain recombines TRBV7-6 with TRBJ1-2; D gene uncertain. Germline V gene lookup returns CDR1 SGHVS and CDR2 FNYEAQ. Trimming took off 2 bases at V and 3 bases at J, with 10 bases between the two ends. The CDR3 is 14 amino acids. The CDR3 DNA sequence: TGTGCCAGCAGCTTACGAGCAGGCGACTATGGCTACACCTTC. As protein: CASSLRAGDYGYTF.

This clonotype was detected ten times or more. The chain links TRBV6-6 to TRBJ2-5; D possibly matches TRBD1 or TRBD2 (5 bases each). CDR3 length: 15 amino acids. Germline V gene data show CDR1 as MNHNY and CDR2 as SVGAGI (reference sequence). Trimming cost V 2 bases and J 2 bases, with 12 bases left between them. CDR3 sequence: CASSYPPGAQETQYF. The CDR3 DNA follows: TGTGCCAGCAGTTACCCGCCCGGGGCGCAAGAGACCCAGTACTTC.

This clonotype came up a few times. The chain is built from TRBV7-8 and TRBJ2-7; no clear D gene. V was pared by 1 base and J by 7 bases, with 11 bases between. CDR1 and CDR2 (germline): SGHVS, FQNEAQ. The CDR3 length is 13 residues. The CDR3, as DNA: TGTGCCAGCAGCTTAGGACTCTCCGGAGAGCAGTACTTC. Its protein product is CASSLGLSGEQYF.

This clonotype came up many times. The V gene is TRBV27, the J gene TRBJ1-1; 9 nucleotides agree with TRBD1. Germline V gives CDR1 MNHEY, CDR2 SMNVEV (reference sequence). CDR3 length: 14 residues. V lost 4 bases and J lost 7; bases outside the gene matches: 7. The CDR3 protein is CASSSPGTGLEAFF. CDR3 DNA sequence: TGTGCCAGCAGTTCCCCCGGGACAGGGCTTGAAGCTTTCTTT.

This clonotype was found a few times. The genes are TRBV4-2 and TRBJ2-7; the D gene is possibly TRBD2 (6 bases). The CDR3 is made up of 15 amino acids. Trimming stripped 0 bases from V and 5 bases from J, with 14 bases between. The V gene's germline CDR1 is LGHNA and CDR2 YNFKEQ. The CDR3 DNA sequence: TGTGCCAGCAGCCAAGACTTACGGGGACTGGACGAGCAGTACTTC. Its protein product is CASSQDLRGLDEQYF.

CDR3 protein: CASSLKTPNQPQHF. The DNA for the CDR3 is TGTGCCAGCAGTTTAAAGACGCCCAATCAGCCCCAGCATTTT. The rearrangement links TRBV27 to TRBJ1-5; no reliable D call. This CDR3 has 14 amino acids. V was trimmed by 2 bases and J by 3 bases, leaving 8 bases between them. Germline lookup yields CDR1 MNHEY and CDR2 SMNVEV (reference sequence).

The CDR3 protein is CASSQGTSAFSTDTQYF. CDR3 sequence (DNA): TGCGCCAGCAGCCAGGGGACTAGCGCCTTTTCCACAGATACGCAGTATTTT. The V call is TRBV4-3, the J call TRBJ2-3; 10 bases align to TRBD2. The V segment lost 3 bases and the J segment 2 bases; nucleotides outside the gene matches: 8. Germline CDR1 is LGHNA and CDR2 is YSLEER. The CDR3 is made up of 17 amino acids.

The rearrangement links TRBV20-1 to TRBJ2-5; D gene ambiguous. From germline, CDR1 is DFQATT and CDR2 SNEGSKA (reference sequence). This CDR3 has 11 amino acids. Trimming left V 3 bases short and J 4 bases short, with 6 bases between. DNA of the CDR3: TGCAGTGCTAGGAGTGGAGAGACCCAGTACTTC. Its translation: CSARSGETQYF.

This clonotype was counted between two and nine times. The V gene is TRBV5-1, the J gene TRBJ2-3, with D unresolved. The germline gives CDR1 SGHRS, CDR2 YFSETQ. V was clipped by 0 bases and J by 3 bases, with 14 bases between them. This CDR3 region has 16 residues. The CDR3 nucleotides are TGCGCCAGCAGCTTGGGACACCAACCCGGGACAGATACGCAGTATTTT. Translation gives CASSLGHQPGTDTQYF.

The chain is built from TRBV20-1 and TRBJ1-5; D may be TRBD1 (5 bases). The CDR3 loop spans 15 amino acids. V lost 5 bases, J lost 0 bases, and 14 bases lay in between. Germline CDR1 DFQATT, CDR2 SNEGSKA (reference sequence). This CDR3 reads CSAPQVLGSNQPQHF. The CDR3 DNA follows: TGCAGTGCTCCACAGGTCCTCGGTAGCAATCAGCCCCAGCATTTT.

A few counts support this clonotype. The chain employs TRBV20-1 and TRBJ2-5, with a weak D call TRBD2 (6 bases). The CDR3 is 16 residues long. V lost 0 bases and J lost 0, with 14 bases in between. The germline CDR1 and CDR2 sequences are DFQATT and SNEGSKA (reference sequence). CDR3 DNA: TGCAGTGCTAGAGATTCTGGCGGGGCGTACCAAGAGACCCAGTACTTC. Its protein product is CSARDSGGAYQETQYF.

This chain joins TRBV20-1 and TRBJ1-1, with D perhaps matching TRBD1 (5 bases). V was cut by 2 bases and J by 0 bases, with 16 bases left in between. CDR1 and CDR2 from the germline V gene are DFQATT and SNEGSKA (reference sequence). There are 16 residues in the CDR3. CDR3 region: CSARSPTAQMNTEAFF. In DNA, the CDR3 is TGCAGTGCTAGATCCCCGACAGCTCAAATGAACACTGAAGCTTTCTTT.

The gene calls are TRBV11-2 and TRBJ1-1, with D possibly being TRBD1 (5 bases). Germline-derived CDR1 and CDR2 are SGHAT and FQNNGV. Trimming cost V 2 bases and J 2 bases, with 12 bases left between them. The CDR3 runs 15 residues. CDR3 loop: CASSLMGTANTEAFF. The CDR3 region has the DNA TGTGCCAGCAGCTTAATGGGGACCGCTAACACTGAAGCTTTCTTT.

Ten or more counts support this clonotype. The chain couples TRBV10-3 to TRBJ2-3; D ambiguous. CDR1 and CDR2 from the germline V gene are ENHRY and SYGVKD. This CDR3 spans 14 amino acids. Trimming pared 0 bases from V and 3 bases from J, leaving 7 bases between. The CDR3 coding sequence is TGTGCCATCAGTGAGTCAGCAACGACAGATACGCAGTATTTT. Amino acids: CAISESATTDTQYF.

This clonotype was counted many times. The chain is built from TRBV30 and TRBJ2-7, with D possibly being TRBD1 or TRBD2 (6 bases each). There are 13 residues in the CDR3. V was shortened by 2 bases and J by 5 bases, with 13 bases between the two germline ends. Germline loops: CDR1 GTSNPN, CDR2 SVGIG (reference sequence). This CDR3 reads CAWSNRDWDEQYF. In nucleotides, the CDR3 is TGTGCCTGGAGTAACAGGGACTGGGACGAGCAGTACTTC.

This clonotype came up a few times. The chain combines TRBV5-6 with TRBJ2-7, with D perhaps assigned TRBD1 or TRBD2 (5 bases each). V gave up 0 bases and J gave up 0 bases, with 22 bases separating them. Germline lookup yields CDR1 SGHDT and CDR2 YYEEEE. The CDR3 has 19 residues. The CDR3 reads CASSLGGSRTATSSYEQYF. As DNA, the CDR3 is TGTGCCAGCAGCTTGGGGGGGAGCCGGACGGCTACGAGCTCCTACGAGCAGTACTTC.

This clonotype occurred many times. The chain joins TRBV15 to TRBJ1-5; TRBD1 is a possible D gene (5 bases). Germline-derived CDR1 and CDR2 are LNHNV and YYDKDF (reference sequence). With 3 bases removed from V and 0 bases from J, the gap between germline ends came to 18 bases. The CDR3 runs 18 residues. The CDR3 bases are TGTGCCACCAGCAGCCCGAGAGCAGGGTCCTATAGCAATCAGCCCCAGCATTTT. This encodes CATSSPRAGSYSNQPQHF. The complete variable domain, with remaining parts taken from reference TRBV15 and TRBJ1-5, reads DAMVIQNPRYQVTQFGKPVTLSCSQTLNHNVMYWYQQKSSQAPKLLFHYYDKDFNNEADTPDNFQSRRPNTSFCFLDIRSPGLGDTAMYLCATSSPRAGSYSNQPQHFGDGTRLSIL.